These 8 T cell receptor beta chains share one sample of origin, sequenced in a study of blood T cell repertoires in COVID-19. The table came from immunoSEQ multiplex PCR; TCRdb's copy has only in-frame clones and leaves some out. This table has about 210,000 clones, more than 75% appearing once. Sequencing was performed on PBMCs or T cells enriched from blood (not recorded which). Receptor source: a man aged 40-55 years with acute COVID-19.

This chain uses TRBV9 with TRBJ2-3, with TRBD1 identical over 7 bases. Trimming took 0 bases from V and 2 from J; bases not matched to a gene: 6. There are 16 residues in the CDR3. Germline V gene lookup returns CDR1 SGDLS and CDR2 YYNGEE. CDR3 region: CASSVASGGITDTQYF. The CDR3 coding sequence is TGTGCCAGCAGCGTAGCGTCAGGGGGTATCACAGATACGCAGTATTTT.

This sequence joins TRBV14 and TRBJ1-2; unclear D gene. Trimming left V 1 base short and J 4 bases short, with 7 bases between. Germline loops: CDR1 SGHDN, CDR2 FVKESK. There are 13 residues in the CDR3. CDR3 sequence: CASSQVPGYGYTF. CDR3 nucleotide sequence: TGTGCCAGCAGCCAAGTCCCAGGCTATGGCTACACCTTC.

This clone was seen a single time. This chain uses TRBV3-1 (or the pseudogene TRBV3-2) with TRBJ2-2, with D perhaps TRBD2 (7 bases). The V gene's germline CDR1 is LGHDT and CDR2 YNNKEL (reference sequence). With 0 bases removed from V and 4 bases from J, the gap between germline ends came to 12 bases. CDR3 length equals 16 residues. DNA of the CDR3: TGTGCCAGCAGCCAAGAGGGAGGGGGGGGCACCGGGGAGCTGTTTTTT. It is translated as CASSQEGGGGTGELFF.

The gene calls are TRBV5-5 and TRBJ2-1; TRBD2 matches 13 bases. Germline V gene sequence: CDR1 SGHKS, CDR2 YYEKEE (reference sequence). The junction had 8 bases not matched to a gene; V was cut back by 4 bases and J by 7 bases. This CDR3 has 16 amino acids. The CDR3 region has the DNA TGTGCCAGCAGCGGAAGGACTAGCGGGAGTGCGAATGAGCAGTTCTTC. Amino acid sequence: CASSGRTSGSANEQFF.

The rearrangement links TRBV7-3 to TRBJ2-5; perhaps TRBD2 as D (6 bases). This CDR3 contains 15 residues. V gave up 3 bases and J gave up 5 bases, with 16 bases separating them. Per germline, CDR1 SGHTA and CDR2 FQGTGA. The CDR3 sequence is CASSFGGGIRETQYF. CDR3 nucleotides: TGTGCCAGCAGCTTCGGAGGAGGGATCAGGGAGACCCAGTACTTC.

The chain recombines TRBV15 with TRBJ2-3, with TRBD1 matching 9 bases. This CDR3 has 17 residues. The V gene end was trimmed by 3 bases and the J gene end by 2 bases; junction bases not matched to a gene: 9. Germline lookup yields CDR1 LNHNV and CDR2 YYDKDF (reference sequence). CDR3 bases: TGTGCCACCAGCAGTGCCCCGGGACAGGGTCTCACAGATACGCAGTATTTT. This codes for CATSSAPGQGLTDTQYF.

The CDR3 region has the DNA TGCGCCAGCTATGGCGGGAGAGCCAGGACCGGGGAGCTGTTTTTT. Translation gives CASYGGRARTGELFF. The chain carries TRBV5-1 and TRBJ2-2, with 7 bases that match TRBD2. Germline lookup yields CDR1 SGHRS and CDR2 YFSETQ. The J segment lost 5 bases and the V segment lost 7 bases, leaving 11 bases of the junction unmatched. The CDR3 is made up of 15 amino acids. The full variable domain, rest sourced from reference TRBV5-1 and TRBJ2-2, is KAGVTQTPRYLIKTRGQQVTLSCSPISGHRSVSWYQQTPGQGLQFLFEYFSETQRNKGNFPGRFSGRQFSNSRSEMNVSTLELGDSALYLCASYGGRARTGELFFGEGSRLTVL.

The chain employs TRBV7-6 and TRBJ2-2; perhaps TRBD2 as D (5 bases). This CDR3 is built from 13 residues. Deletions cut 2 bases from V and 5 bases from J, with 6 bases between. The V gene's germline CDR1 is SGHVS and CDR2 FNYEAQ. The CDR3 DNA reads as TGTGCCAGCAGCTTAACTAGGACCGGGGAGCTGTTTTTT. This codes for CASSLTRTGELFF. Variable domain in full (rest from reference TRBV7-6 and TRBJ2-2): GAGVSQSPRYKVTKRGQDVALRCDPISGHVSLYWYRQALGQGPEFLTYFNYEAQQDKSGLPNDRFSAERPEGSISTLTIQRTEQRDSAMYRCASSLTRTGELFFGEGSRLTVL.